This TCR beta chain was captured by sequencing in a study of T cell responses to AZD1222 COVID-19 vaccine. On the study more broadly: Pooling of second doses given at about 4 or about 12 weeks was done.

This CDR3 is 14 amino acids long. Germline-derived CDR1 and CDR2 are MDHEN and SYDVKM. Trimming left V 3 bases short and J 1 base short, with 10 bases between. Only in-frame clones appear in the TCRdb table, and some are missing; sequencing was by immunoSEQ multiplex PCR. Counted here are 95,000 to 150,000 clones, 80% to 90% occurring once; the ten biggest clones make up more than 2.5%. The TCR sequence derives from an adult in good health. Sequencing used peripheral blood, obtained on day 0 of AZD1222 vaccination. The V gene is TRBV28, the J gene TRBJ2-7, with D maybe TRBD1 (5 bases). This chain's CDR3 is CASSFGAGSYEQYF. CDR3 nucleotide sequence: TGTGCCAGCAGTTTTGGGGCAGGGTCCTACGAGCAGTACTTC.